The present TCR beta chain was sequenced within a study of T cells in Graves' hyperthyroidism and ophthalmopathy. This CDR3 contains 16 residues. Trimming pared 4 bases from V and 0 bases from J, leaving 15 bases between. The germline gives CDR1 LGHNA, CDR2 YNFKEQ. From RNA transcripts, TCR beta CDR3 regions were amplified. The TCR CDR3 first-round RT-PCR relied on the HTBI primer set. TCRdb independently ran MiXCR on the multiplex PCR reads; one entry per CDR3 protein. Here the sample spans approximately 560,000 distinct CDR3 sequences, approximately 14% being singletons. What was sequenced was blood. This chain connects TRBV4-2 to TRBJ1-1, with D possibly matching TRBD1 (5 bases). The TCR comes from a young woman with Graves' hyperthyroidism. CDR3 nucleotides: TGTGCCAGCAGCCGAGCCCAGGGATGGATGAACACTGAAGCTTTCTTT. The encoded protein is CASSRAQGWMNTEAFF.